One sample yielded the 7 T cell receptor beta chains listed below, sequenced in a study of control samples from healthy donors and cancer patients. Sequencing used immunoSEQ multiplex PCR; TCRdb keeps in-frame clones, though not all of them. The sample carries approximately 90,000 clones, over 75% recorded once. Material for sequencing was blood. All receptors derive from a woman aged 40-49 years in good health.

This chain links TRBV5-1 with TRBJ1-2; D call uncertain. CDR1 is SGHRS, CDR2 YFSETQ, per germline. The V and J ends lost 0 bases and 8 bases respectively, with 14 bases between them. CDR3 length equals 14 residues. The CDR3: CASSLVEKVGGYTF. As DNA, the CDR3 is TGCGCCAGCAGCTTGGTCGAAAAGGTCGGAGGCTACACCTTC. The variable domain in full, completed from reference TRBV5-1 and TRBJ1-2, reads KAGVTQTPRYLIKTRGQQVTLSCSPISGHRSVSWYQQTPGQGLQFLFEYFSETQRNKGNFPGRFSGRQFSNSRSEMNVSTLELGDSALYLCASSLVEKVGGYTFGSGTRLTVV.

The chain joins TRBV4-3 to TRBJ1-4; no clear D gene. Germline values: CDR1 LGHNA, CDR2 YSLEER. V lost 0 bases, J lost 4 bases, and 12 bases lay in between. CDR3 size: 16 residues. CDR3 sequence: CASSQDGMTSNEKLFF. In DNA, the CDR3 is TGCGCCAGCAGCCAAGATGGTATGACAAGTAATGAAAAACTGTTTTTT.

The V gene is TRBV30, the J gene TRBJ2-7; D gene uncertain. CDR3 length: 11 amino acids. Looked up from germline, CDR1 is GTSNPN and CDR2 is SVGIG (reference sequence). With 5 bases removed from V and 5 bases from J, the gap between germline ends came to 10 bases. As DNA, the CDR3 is TGTGCCTGGGGTAACGGAGACGAGCAGTACTTC. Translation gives CAWGNGDEQYF.

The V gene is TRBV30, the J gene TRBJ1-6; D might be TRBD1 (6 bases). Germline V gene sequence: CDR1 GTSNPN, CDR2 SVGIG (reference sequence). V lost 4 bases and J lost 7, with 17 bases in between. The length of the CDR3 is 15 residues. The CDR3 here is CAWTVGAGLNSPLHF. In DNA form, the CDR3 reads TGTGCCTGGACTGTGGGGGCAGGGCTGAATTCACCCCTCCACTTT. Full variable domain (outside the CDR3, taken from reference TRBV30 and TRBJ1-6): SQTIHQWPATLVQPVGSPLSLECTVEGTSNPNLYWYRQAAGRGLQLLFYSVGIGQISSEVPQNLSASRPQDRQFILSSKKLLLSDSGFYLCAWTVGAGLNSPLHFGNGTRLTVT.

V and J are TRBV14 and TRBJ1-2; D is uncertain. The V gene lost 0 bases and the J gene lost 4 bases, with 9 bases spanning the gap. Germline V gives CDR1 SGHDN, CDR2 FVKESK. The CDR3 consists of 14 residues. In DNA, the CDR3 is TGTGCCAGCAGCCAAGATCTGAGTTCCTATGGCTACACCTTC. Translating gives CASSQDLSSYGYTF.

Here the CDR3 DNA reads TGTGCCAGCAGGAAAGGAATGGATTCACCCCTCCACTTT. This codes for CASRKGMDSPLHF. The chain links TRBV6-5 to TRBJ1-6; the D is unclear. Trimming took 6 bases from V and 8 from J, leaving 11 bases between them. Germline V lookup: CDR1 MNHEY, CDR2 SVGAGI. The CDR3 is 13 residues long.

The DNA of the CDR3 is TGTGCCACCAGTGATTTAAGCGGGGGGCAGACGACCCAGTACTTC. Residues: CATSDLSGGQTTQYF. The rearrangement links TRBV24-1 to TRBJ2-5; 9 bases agree with TRBD2. The CDR3 consists of 15 residues. Trimming removed 1 base from V and 7 bases from J; junction bases left unmatched: 6. From germline, CDR1 is KGHDR and CDR2 SFDVKD.